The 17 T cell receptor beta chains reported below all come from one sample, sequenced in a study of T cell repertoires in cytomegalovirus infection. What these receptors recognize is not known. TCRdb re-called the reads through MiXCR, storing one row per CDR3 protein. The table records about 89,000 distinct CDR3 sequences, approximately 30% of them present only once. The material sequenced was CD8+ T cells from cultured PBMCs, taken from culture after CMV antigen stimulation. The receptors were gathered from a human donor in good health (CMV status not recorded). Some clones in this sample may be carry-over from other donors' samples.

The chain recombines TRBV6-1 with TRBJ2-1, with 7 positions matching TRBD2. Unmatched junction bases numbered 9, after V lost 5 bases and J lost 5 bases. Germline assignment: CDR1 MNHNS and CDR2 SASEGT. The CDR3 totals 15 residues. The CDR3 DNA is TGTGCCAGCAGTTACGGACTAGAAAATAACAATGAGCAGTTCTTC. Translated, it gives CASSYGLENNNEQFF.

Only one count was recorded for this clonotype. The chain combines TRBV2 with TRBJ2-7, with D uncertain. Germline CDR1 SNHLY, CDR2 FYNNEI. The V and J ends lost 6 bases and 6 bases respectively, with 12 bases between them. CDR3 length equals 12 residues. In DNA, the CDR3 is TGTGCCAGCAGCCCTCCCCCGGGCGAGCAGTACTTC. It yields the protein CASSPPPGEQYF.

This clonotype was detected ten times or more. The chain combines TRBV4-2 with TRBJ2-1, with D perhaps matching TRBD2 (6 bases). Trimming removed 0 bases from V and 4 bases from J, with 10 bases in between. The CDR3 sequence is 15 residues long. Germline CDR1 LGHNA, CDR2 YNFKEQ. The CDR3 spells CASSQDRGSYNEQFF. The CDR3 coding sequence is TGTGCCAGCAGCCAAGATCGGGGGTCATACAATGAGCAGTTCTTC.

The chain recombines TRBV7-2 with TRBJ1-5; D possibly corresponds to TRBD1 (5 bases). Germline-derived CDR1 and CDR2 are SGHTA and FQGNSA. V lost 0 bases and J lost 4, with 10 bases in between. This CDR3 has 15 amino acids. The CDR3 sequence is CASSLAQGSNQPQHF. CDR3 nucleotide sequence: TGTGCCAGCAGCTTAGCGCAGGGATCGAATCAGCCCCAGCATTTT.

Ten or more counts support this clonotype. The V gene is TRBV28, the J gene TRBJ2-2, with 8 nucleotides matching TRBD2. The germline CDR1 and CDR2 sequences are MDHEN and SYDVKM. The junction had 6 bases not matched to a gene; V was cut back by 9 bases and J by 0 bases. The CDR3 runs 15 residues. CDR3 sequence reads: CASTGGKSNTGELFF. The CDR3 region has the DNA TGTGCCAGTACGGGGGGGAAGTCGAACACCGGGGAGCTGTTTTTT.

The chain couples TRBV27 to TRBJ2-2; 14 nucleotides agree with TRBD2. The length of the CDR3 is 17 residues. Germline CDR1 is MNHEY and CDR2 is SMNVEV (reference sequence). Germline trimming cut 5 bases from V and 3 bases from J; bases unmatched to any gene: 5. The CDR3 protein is CASSRLAGGPDTGELFF. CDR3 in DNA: TGTGCCAGCAGTCGACTAGCGGGGGGGCCAGACACCGGGGAGCTGTTTTTT.

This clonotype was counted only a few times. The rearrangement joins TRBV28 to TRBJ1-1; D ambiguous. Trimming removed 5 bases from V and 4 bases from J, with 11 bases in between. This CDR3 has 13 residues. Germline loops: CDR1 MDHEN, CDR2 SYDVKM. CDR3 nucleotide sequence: TGTGCCAGCAGTGACTTGGAGTCCACTGAAGCTTTCTTT. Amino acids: CASSDLESTEAFF.

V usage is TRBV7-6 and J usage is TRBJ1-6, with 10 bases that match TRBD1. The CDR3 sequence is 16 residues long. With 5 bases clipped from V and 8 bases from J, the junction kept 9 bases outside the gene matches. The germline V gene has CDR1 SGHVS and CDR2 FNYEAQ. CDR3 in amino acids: CASSPRDRGMDSPLHF. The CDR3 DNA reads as TGTGCCAGCAGCCCGAGGGACAGGGGAATGGATTCACCCCTCCACTTT.

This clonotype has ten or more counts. CDR3 region: CASRLGLQIGETQYF. The CDR3 coding sequence is TGTGCCAGCAGGCTCGGACTTCAAATTGGGGAGACCCAGTACTTC. This chain links TRBV7-6 with TRBJ2-5, with TRBD2 as a possible D gene (5 bases). The germline gives CDR1 SGHVS, CDR2 FNYEAQ. V dropped 6 bases and J dropped 5 bases, with 19 bases sitting between them. The CDR3 length is 15 residues.

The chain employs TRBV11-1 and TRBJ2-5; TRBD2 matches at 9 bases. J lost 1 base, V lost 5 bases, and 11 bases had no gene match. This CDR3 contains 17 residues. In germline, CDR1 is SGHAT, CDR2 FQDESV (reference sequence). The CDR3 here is CASSPRLAGTFQETQYF. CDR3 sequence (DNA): TGTGCCAGCAGCCCCCGCCTAGCGGGGACCTTCCAAGAGACCCAGTACTTC. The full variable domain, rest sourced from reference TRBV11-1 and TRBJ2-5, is EAEVAQSPRYKITEKSQAVAFWCDPISGHATLYWYRQILGQGPELLVQFQDESVVDDSQLPKDRFSAERLKGVDSTLKIQPAELGDSAMYLCASSPRLAGTFQETQYFGPGTRLLVL.

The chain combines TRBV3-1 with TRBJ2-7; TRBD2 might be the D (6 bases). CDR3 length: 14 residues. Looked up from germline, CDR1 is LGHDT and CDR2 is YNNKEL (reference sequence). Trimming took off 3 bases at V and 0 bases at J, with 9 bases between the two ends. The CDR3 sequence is CASSHPGSSYEQYF. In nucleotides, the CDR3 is TGTGCCAGCAGCCACCCCGGGAGCTCCTACGAGCAGTACTTC.

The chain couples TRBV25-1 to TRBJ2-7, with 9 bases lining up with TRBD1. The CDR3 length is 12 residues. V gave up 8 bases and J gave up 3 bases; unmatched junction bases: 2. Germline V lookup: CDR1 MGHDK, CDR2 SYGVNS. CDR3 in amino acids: CASSDRGYEQYF. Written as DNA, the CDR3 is TGTGCCAGCTCGGACAGGGGCTACGAGCAGTACTTC.

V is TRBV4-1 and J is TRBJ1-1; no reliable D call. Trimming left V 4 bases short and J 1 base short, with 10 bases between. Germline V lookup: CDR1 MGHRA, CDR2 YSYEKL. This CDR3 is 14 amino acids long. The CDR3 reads CASSPSPGNTEAFF. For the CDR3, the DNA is TGCGCCAGCAGCCCCTCCCCGGGGAACACTGAAGCTTTCTTT.

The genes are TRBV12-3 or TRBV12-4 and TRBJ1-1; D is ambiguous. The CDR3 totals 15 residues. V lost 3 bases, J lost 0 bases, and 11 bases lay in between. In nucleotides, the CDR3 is TGTGCCAGCAGTTTTTTACAAAACATGAACACTGAAGCTTTCTTT. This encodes CASSFLQNMNTEAFF.

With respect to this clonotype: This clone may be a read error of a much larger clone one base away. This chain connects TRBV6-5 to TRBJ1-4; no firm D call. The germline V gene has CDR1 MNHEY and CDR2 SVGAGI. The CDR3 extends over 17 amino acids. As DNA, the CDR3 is TGTGCCAGCAGGCACCTCGGAGGACCTGCAACTAATGAAAACCTGTTTTTT. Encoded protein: CASRHLGGPATNENLFF.

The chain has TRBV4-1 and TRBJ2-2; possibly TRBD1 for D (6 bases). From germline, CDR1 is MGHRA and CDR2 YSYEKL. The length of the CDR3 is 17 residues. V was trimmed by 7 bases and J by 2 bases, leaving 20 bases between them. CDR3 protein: CASTWTVFERNTGELFF. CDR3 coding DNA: TGCGCCAGCACCTGGACAGTTTTTGAAAGAAACACCGGGGAGCTGTTTTTT.

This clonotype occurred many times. CDR3: CASSRTGGKTFF. CDR3 bases: TGTGCCAGCAGCCGGACAGGGGGCAAGACTTTCTTT. The chain joins TRBV11-3 to TRBJ1-1; 11 bases map to TRBD1. Germline V gene data show CDR1 as SGHNT and CDR2 as YENEEA. This CDR3 has 12 residues. The V and J ends lost 5 bases and 12 bases, in that order; junction bases with no gene match: 5.